The 15 T cell receptor beta chains below come from one sample, sequenced in a study of blood T cell repertoires in COVID-19. Assay used: immunoSEQ multiplex PCR; TCRdb lists only in-frame clones, some missing. The profile shows about 260,000 clones, around 86% of them singletons. Sequences were obtained from peripheral blood. Source of these receptors: a woman aged 55-69 years with COVID-19, enrolled during active disease.

CDR3 nucleotide sequence: TGTGCCAGTAGTATAGGGAGCCCCTTACTAGCGGGAAACTACGAGCAGTACTTC. Its protein is CASSIGSPLLAGNYEQYF. The chain is built from TRBV19 and TRBJ2-7; the match to TRBD2 covers 10 bases. V shed 1 base and J 3 bases; nucleotides not matched to a gene: 12. The germline V gene encodes CDR1 LNHDA and CDR2 SQIVND (reference sequence). This CDR3 contains 18 residues.

V and J are TRBV19 and TRBJ2-7, with 7 positions matching TRBD2. Germline V lookup: CDR1 LNHDA, CDR2 SQIVND (reference sequence). J gave up 5 bases and V 4 bases, and 11 bases lay outside the gene matches. This CDR3 region has 15 residues. The CDR3 nucleotides read TGTGCCAGTAGTACCACCCTCGGGGGGAGGGACGAGCAGTACTTC. Its protein is CASSTTLGGRDEQYF.

V is TRBV7-8 and J is TRBJ1-2, with D possibly matching TRBD1 (6 bases). The germline CDR1 and CDR2 sequences are SGHVS and FQNEAQ. This CDR3 region has 16 residues. With 2 bases removed from V and 2 bases from J, the gap between germline ends came to 15 bases. CDR3 bases: TGTGCCAGCAGCTTATCCTCGGGACACGGAAACTATGGCTACACCTTC. It encodes CASSLSSGHGNYGYTF.

V gene TRBV5-8 combines with J gene TRBJ1-2, with 7 bases fitting TRBD1. Germline CDR1 SGHTS, CDR2 YDEGEE. The ends lost 4 bases at V and 8 bases at J; junction bases unmatched: 11. The CDR3 covers 14 residues. The CDR3: CASSVDRARSGYTF. Written as DNA, the CDR3 is TGTGCCAGCAGCGTTGACAGGGCTCGGAGCGGCTACACCTTC.

J is TRBJ1-1 and V is TRBV4-1, with 7 nucleotides matching TRBD1. The germline CDR1 and CDR2 sequences are MGHRA and YSYEKL. This CDR3 comprises 13 residues. V gave up 8 bases and J gave up 5 bases; unmatched junction bases: 8. The CDR3 loop reads CASARQGATEAFF. CDR3 DNA sequence: TGCGCCAGCGCGAGACAGGGAGCGACTGAAGCTTTCTTT.

The chain links TRBV7-2 to TRBJ1-2; D is perhaps TRBD1 (6 bases). This CDR3 contains 15 residues. V was cut by 5 bases and J by 4 bases, with 17 bases left in between. CDR1 is SGHTA and CDR2 is FQGNSA in the germline V gene. The CDR3 DNA is TGTGCCAGCAGCCCTGACGGGGGGCAGGGCTATGGCTACACCTTC. Amino acid sequence: CASSPDGGQGYGYTF.

This chain connects TRBV5-6 to TRBJ2-2; tentatively, D is TRBD2 (5 bases). The V end lost 3 bases, the J end lost 6 bases, and 18 bases lay between the germline ends. Germline loops: CDR1 SGHDT, CDR2 YYEEEE. CDR3 length: 16 residues. The CDR3 loop reads CASSSRPGYRSGELFF. In DNA form, the CDR3 reads TGTGCCAGCAGCTCCCGCCCGGGATACCGGTCCGGGGAGCTGTTTTTT.

The chain has TRBV27 and TRBJ1-1; perhaps TRBD1 as D (5 bases). V was clipped by 6 bases and J by 4 bases, with 15 bases between them. CDR1 and CDR2 from the germline V gene are MNHEY and SMNVEV (reference sequence). The CDR3 totals 14 residues. The CDR3 protein is CASSRRRGITEAFF. DNA of the CDR3: TGTGCCAGCAGCCGTCGTAGGGGCATCACTGAAGCTTTCTTT.

This chain connects TRBV5-1 to TRBJ2-4, with 7 bases lining up with TRBD1. The germline V gene has CDR1 SGHRS and CDR2 YFSETQ. The CDR3 is 15 amino acids. V shed 1 base and J 2 bases; nucleotides not matched to a gene: 3. The CDR3 DNA follows: TGCGCCAGCAGCTTGCAGACAGGGACCAAAAACATTCAGTACTTC. Translated: CASSLQTGTKNIQYF.

The chain joins TRBV28 to TRBJ1-2; 9 bases align to TRBD1. Looked up from germline, CDR1 is MDHEN and CDR2 is SYDVKM. The CDR3 sequence is 17 residues long. V lost 3 bases and J lost 9; bases outside the gene matches: 17. The DNA for the CDR3 is TGTGCCAGCAGTTTCTATAAGGGGACAGGGAGAGGGCTTAGCTACACCTTC. Protein: CASSFYKGTGRGLSYTF.

The genes are TRBV30 and TRBJ1-2; possibly TRBD1 for D (6 bases). The germline gives CDR1 GTSNPN, CDR2 SVGIG (reference sequence). V lost 5 bases, J lost 4 bases, and 17 bases lay in between. The CDR3 totals 14 residues. CDR3 loop: CAWARTGSSYGYTF. CDR3 nucleotides: TGTGCCTGGGCTCGAACAGGGAGTAGCTATGGCTACACCTTC. Looking up the rest from reference TRBV30 and TRBJ1-2 gives the full variable domain: SQTIHQWPATLVQPVGSPLSLECTVEGTSNPNLYWYRQAAGRGLQLLFYSVGIGQISSEVPQNLSASRPQDRQFILSSKKLLLSDSGFYLCAWARTGSSYGYTFGSGTRLTVV.

The chain uses TRBV5-5 and TRBJ1-2, with no clear D. The CDR3 sequence is 16 residues long. The V end lost 4 bases, the J end lost 0 bases, and 16 bases lay between the germline ends. From germline, CDR1 is SGHKS and CDR2 YYEKEE (reference sequence). CDR3 in DNA: TGTGCCAGCAGCCACGGGGAGGAGAGGGCTAACTATGGCTACACCTTC. This codes for CASSHGEERANYGYTF.

The chain links TRBV5-1 to TRBJ2-7; TRBD1 aligns across 11 bases. The trim removed 3 bases at V and 4 bases at J, leaving 6 bases unmatched. The length of the CDR3 is 15 residues. Germline-derived CDR1 and CDR2 are SGHRS and YFSETQ. The CDR3 loop reads CASSSRTGGGYEQYF. As DNA, the CDR3 is TGCGCCAGCAGCTCTAGGACAGGGGGCGGGTACGAGCAGTACTTC.

V usage is TRBV6-5 and J usage is TRBJ1-1; 8 bases are a match to TRBD1. This CDR3 contains 15 residues. The V and J ends lost 5 bases and 4 bases, in that order; junction bases with no gene match: 9. Germline lookup yields CDR1 MNHEY and CDR2 SVGAGI. In DNA form, the CDR3 reads TGTGCCAGCAGTAAATACTCTACAGGGGGCACTGAAGCTTTCTTT. Its translation is CASSKYSTGGTEAFF.

The chain's CDR3 is CASSDRVGYTF. The CDR3 DNA follows: TGTGCCAGCAGTGACAGGGTCGGCTACACCTTC. The genes are TRBV6-1 and TRBJ1-2; maybe TRBD1 (5 bases). The germline V gene has CDR1 MNHNS and CDR2 SASEGT. This CDR3 comprises 11 residues. V gave up 3 bases and J gave up 8 bases, with 7 bases separating them.